The 4 T cell receptor beta chains given below trace back to one sample, sequenced in a study of response to subunit inactivated influenza vaccine. Via MiXCR, TCRdb re-called the RT-PCR reads, giving one row per CDR3 protein. The sample consists of more than 500,000 distinct CDR3 sequences, about 11% of them appearing once. This sample was shared with a second study, whose subject was T cells expressing NK-cell markers. That investigation notes: The TCR beta cDNA came from 5'RACE template switching with UMIs.

Sequencing was performed on PBMCs from blood, taken on the day of vaccination. These receptors originate from a man over 45 who received an inactivated influenza vaccine.

This clonotype was observed a few times. The chain employs TRBV12-3 or TRBV12-4 and TRBJ1-2; 10 bases line up with TRBD1. V dropped 4 bases and J dropped 4; count of bases not matched to a gene: 6. CDR3 length: 15 amino acids. For the CDR3, the DNA is TGTGCCAGCAGTTCGTCGGGACAGGGGATCTATGGCTACACCTTC. Protein sequence: CASSSSGQGIYGYTF.

V is TRBV5-1 and J is TRBJ2-1, with 10 bases lining up with TRBD1. V trimming: 0 bases; J trimming: 5 bases; junction bases outside the gene matches: 2. Germline CDR1 SGHRS, CDR2 YFSETQ. There are 15 residues in the CDR3. CDR3 sequence reads: CASSLEGTGDNEQFF. In DNA, the CDR3 is TGCGCCAGCAGCTTGGAGGGGACAGGGGACAATGAGCAGTTCTTC.

This clonotype was found a few times. V and J are TRBV5-6 and TRBJ2-7; no reliable D call. This CDR3 comprises 17 residues. CDR1 SGHDT and CDR2 YYEEEE come from the germline V gene. Trimming cost V 3 bases and J 0 bases, with 19 bases left between them. The CDR3, as DNA: TGTGCCAGCAGCTCGATCTCTGGTTACCCCATCTCCTACGAGCAGTACTTC. This codes for CASSSISGYPISYEQYF.

The chain is built from TRBV7-9 and TRBJ2-5; 10 bases fit TRBD2. The junction had 10 bases not matched to a gene; V was cut back by 5 bases and J by 4 bases. The CDR3 is 16 amino acids. Germline V gives CDR1 SEHNR, CDR2 FQNEAQ (reference sequence). The CDR3 DNA reads as TGTGCCAGCAGCGCTCGCGGGCTAGCGGGAGCAGAGACCCAGTACTTC. It translates to CASSARGLAGAETQYF.